This record covers a single T cell receptor (beta chain). These data are taken from a study of blood T cell repertoires in COVID-19. About the study: The United States, Italy and Spain were the sources of the acute and convalescent COVID-19 samples.

CDR1 is SGHRS and CDR2 is YFSETQ in the germline V gene. The CDR3 sequence is 17 residues long. J gave up 3 bases and V 1 base, and 9 bases lay outside the gene matches. In the original processing: Counts of nucleated cells, estimated from reference gene primer amplification, were obtained. Clones were read by immunoSEQ multiplex PCR, and TCRdb kept only the in-frame ones, dropping some. That table is the source of V, J and clone size, and D and trimming were worked out from the DNA. The sample holds 200,000 to 300,000 clones, around 90% seen once. The chain joins TRBV5-1 to TRBJ2-3; 9 bases agree with TRBD1. The sequenced sample consisted of peripheral blood. The clonotype comes from a man aged 55 to 70 who had recovered from COVID-19. The CDR3: CASSLKQGAEGTDTQYF. The DNA of the CDR3 is TGCGCCAGCAGCTTGAAACAGGGGGCAGAAGGGACAGATACGCAGTATTTT.